This T cell receptor (beta chain) was captured in a study of T cell repertoires in cytomegalovirus infection. General observations from the study: Pooled public TCR beta family frequency picked out CMV carriers with the relevant HLA.

To note about this clonotype: Antigen: not known. One end of the junction varies from germline; a read error may be responsible.

TCRdb ran MiXCR on the reads and lists one entry per CDR3 protein. The sample consists of 250,000 to 300,000 distinct CDR3 sequences, roughly an eighth of them appearing once. Per germline, CDR1 MGHDK and CDR2 SYGVNS. This CDR3 contains 13 residues. What was sequenced was PBMCs. J is TRBJ2-1 and V is TRBV25-1; 11 nucleotides match TRBD1. This sequence was found in a human donor in good health (CMV status not recorded). Some clones in this sample may be carry-over from other donors' samples. The CDR3 reads CASSAGGQGDQFF. The CDR3 region has the DNA TGCGCCAGCAGTGCGGGGGGACAGGGGGACCAGTTCTTC.